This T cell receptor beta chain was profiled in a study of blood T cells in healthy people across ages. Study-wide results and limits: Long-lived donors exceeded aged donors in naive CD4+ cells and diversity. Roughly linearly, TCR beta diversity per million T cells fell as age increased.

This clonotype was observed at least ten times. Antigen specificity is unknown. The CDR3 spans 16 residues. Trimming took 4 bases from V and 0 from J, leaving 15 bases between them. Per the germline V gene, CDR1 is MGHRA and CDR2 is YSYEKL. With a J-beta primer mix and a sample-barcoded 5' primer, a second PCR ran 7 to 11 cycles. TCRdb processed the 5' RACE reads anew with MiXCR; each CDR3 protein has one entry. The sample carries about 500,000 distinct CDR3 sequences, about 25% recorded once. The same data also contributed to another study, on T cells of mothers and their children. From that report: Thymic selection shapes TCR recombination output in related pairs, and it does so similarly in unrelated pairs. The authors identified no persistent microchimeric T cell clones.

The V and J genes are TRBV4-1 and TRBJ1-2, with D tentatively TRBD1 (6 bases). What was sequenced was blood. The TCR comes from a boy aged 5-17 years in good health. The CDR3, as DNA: TGCGCCAGCAGCCCCTGGACAGCCGATGCTAACTATGGCTACACCTTC. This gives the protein CASSPWTADANYGYTF.